This T cell receptor (beta chain) was recorded in a study of blood T cells in healthy people across ages. Study background: Template switching recovered approximately one barcoded beta molecule for every two T cells. Points from the study as a whole: Naive T cell percentage by flow cytometry tracked strongly with beta diversity. The recorded TCR beta diversity per million T cells decreased in a roughly linear manner with age.

In terms of origin and age, donors were healthy Caucasian individuals from Russia aged about 6 to 90. Of note for this clonotype: Its antigen is not known.

The second PCR ran roughly 6 to 11 cycles with a sample-barcoded 5' primer and J-beta primers. Via MiXCR, TCRdb re-called the 5' RACE reads, giving one row per CDR3 protein. The data contain around 750,000 distinct CDR3 sequences, 40% to 65% of them singletons. The origin of this receptor is a man older than 75 in good health. The sample was blood.

The CDR3, as DNA: TGTGCCAGCAGCGTAGCTTCGGACAGGGGTTACTCCTACAATGAGCAGTACTTC. This sequence encodes CASSVASDRGYSYNEQYF. The chain links TRBV9 to TRBJ2-5; 9 bases align to TRBD1. Trimming at V came to 0 bases and at J to 11 bases, leaving 20 bases not matched to a gene. CDR3 length: 18 residues. Germline V gene sequence: CDR1 SGDLS, CDR2 YYNGEE.